This T cell receptor (beta chain) was captured by sequencing in a study of graft-versus-host responses after intestinal transplantation. Whole-study context: Every one of the recipients received anti-thymocyte globulin induction and afterwards took tacrolimus and steroids for around 3 years.

About this clone: Its matching antigen is unknown.

Germline CDR1 reads SGHRS; CDR2 reads YFSETQ. The CDR3 has 14 amino acids. Study-level points and caveats: Early declines in HvG clones that occurred post-transplant were associated with peak circulating GvH clone levels. The study found high graft-versus-host to host-versus-graft clonal ratios in allografts of patients with graft-donor T cell macrochimerism. GvH clones appeared in recipient marrow, some first in ileum or blood.

Sequencing was performed with immunoSEQ multiplex PCR; in TCRdb, only in-frame clones are kept and a portion is missing. The sample holds some 130,000 clones; approximately 96% are singletons and the top ten take over 2.5%. This sequence originates from a human donor who received an intestinal transplant. The source was unstimulated CD8+ T cells sorted from spleen or lymph node cells, collected before intestinal transplant. The rearrangement links TRBV5-1 to TRBJ2-5; D could derive from TRBD1 or TRBD2 (5 bases each). With the DNA end fitting TRBJ2-7 better, the J assignment may be wrong. CDR3 sequence (DNA): TGCGCCAGCAGCTTGGACGTGGGGGACTACGAGCAGTACTTC. Protein: CASSLDVGDYEQYF.